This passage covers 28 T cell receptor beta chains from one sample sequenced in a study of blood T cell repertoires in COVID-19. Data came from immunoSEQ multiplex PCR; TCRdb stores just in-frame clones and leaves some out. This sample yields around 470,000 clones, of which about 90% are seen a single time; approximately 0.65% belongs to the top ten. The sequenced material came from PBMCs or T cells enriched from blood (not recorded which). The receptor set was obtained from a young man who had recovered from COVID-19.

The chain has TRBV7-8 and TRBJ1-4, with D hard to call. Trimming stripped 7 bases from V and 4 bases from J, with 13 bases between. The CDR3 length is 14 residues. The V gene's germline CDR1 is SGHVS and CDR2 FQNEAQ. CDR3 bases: TGTGCCAGCACGCGACACGCGAGTAATGAAAAACTGTTTTTT. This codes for CASTRHASNEKLFF.

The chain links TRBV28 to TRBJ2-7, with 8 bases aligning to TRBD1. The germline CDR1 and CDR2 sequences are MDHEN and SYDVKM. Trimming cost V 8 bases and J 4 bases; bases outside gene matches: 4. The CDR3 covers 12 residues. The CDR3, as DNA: TGTGCCAGCCAGGGGGCCGGATACGAGCAGTACTTC. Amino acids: CASQGAGYEQYF.

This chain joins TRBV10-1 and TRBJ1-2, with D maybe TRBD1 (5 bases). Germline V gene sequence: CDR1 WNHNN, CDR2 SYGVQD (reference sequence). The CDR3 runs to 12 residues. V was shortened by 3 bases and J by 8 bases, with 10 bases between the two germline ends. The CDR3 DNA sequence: TGCGCCAGCAGTGACAGGGCGGGAGGCTACACCTTC. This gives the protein CASSDRAGGYTF.

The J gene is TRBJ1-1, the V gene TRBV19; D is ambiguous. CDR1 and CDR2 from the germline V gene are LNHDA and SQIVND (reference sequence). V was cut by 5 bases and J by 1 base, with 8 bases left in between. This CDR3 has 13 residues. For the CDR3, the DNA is TGTGCCAGTAGTGTGACACCGAACACTGAAGCTTTCTTT. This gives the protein CASSVTPNTEAFF.

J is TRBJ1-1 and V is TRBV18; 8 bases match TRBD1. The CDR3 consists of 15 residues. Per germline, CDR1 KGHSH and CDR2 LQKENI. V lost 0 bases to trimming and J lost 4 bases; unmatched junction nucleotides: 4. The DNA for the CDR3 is TGTGCCAGCTCACCACCCAGGGGGCTAGGCACTGAAGCTTTCTTT. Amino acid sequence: CASSPPRGLGTEAFF.

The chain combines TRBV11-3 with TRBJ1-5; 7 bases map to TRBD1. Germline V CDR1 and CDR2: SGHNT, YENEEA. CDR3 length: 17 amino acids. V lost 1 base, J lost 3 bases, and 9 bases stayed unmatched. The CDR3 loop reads CASSLVKGTGANQPQHF. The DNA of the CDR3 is TGTGCCAGCAGCTTAGTCAAAGGAACAGGGGCCAATCAGCCCCAGCATTTT.

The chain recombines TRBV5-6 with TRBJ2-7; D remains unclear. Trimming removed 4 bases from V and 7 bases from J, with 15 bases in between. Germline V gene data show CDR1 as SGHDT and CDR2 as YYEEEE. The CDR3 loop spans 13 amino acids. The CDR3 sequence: CASSPGPFWEQYF. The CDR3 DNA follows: TGTGCCAGCAGCCCCGGTCCCTTTTGGGAGCAGTACTTC.

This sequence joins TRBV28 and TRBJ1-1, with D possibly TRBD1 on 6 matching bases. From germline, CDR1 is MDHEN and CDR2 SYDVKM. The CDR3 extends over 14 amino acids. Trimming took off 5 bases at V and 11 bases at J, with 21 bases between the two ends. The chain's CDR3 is CASSINTGSRGAFF. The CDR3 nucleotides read TGTGCCAGCAGTATAAACACAGGGTCTCGTGGGGCTTTCTTT. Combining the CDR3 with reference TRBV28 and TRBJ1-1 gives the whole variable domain DVKVTQSSRYLVKRTGEKVFLECVQDMDHENMFWYRQDPGLGLRLIYFSYDVKMKEKGDIPEGYSVSREKKERFSLILESASTNQTSMYLCASSINTGSRGAFFGQGTRLTVV.

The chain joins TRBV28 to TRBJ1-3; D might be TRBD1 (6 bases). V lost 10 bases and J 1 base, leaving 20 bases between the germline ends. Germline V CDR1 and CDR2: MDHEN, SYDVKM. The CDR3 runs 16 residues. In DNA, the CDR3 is TGTGCCACCTCGGAGTACAGGGTGGTGTCTGGAAACACCATATATTTT. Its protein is CATSEYRVVSGNTIYF.

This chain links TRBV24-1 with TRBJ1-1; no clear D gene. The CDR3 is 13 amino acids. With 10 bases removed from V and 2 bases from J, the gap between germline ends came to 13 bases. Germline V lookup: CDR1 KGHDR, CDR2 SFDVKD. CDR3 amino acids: CATLLQLNTEAFF. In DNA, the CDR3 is TGTGCCACTCTGCTGCAGTTAAACACTGAAGCTTTCTTT.

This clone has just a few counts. CDR3 nucleotide sequence: TGTGCCAGCAGTTCCCAAAGGGACAGGGGGCTTCAGAAGAACACTGAAGCTTTCTTT. Amino acid sequence: CASSSQRDRGLQKNTEAFF. V gene TRBV28 combines with J gene TRBJ1-1, with 12 bases aligning to TRBD1. The CDR3 sequence is 19 residues long. Germline values: CDR1 MDHEN, CDR2 SYDVKM. The V segment lost 4 bases and the J segment 1 base; nucleotides outside the gene matches: 13.

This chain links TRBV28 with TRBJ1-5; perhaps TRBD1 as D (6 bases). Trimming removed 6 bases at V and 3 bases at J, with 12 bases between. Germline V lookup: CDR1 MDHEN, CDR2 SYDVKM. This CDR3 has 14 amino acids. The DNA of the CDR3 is TGTGCCAGCAGAAGTGACAGGCCCAATCAGCCCCAGCATTTT. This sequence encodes CASRSDRPNQPQHF.

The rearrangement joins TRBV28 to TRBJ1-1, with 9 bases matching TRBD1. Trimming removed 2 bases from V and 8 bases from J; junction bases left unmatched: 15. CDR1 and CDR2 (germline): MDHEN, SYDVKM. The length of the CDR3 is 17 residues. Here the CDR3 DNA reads TGTGCCAGCAGTTTAGAGCGTGGCGGGACAGGGTTGAAGGAAGCTTTCTTT. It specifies CASSLERGGTGLKEAFF.

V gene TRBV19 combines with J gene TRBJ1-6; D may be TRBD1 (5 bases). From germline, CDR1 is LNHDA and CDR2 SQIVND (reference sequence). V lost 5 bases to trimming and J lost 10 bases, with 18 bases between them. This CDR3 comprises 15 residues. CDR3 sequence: CASSPREGLASPLHF. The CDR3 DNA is TGTGCCAGTAGTCCGCGAGAGGGACTTGCCTCACCCCTCCACTTT.

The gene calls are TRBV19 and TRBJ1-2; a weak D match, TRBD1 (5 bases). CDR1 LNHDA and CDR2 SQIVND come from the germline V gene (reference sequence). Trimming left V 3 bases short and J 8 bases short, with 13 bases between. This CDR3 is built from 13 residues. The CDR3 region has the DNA TGTGCCAGTAGTATTGACAGCGAGAGGGGCTACACCTTC. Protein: CASSIDSERGYTF. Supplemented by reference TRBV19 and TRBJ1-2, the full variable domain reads DGGITQSPKYLFRKEGQNVTLSCEQNLNHDAMYWYRQDPGQGLRLIYYSQIVNDFQKGDIAEGYSVSREKKESFPLTVTSAQKNPTAFYLCASSIDSERGYTFGSGTRLTVV.

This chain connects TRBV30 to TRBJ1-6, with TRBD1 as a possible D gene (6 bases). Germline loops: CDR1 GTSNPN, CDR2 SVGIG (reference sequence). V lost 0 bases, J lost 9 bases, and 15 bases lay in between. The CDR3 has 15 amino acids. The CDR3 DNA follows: TGTGCCTGGAGTGTAAGGGGCAGGGGTGGTTCACCCCTCCACTTT. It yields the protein CAWSVRGRGGSPLHF.

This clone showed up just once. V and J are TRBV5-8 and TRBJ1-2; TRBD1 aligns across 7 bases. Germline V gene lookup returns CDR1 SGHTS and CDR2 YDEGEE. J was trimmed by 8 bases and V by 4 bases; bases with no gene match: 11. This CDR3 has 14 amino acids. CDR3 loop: CASSARTGAGGYTF. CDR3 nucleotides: TGTGCCAGCAGCGCCAGGACAGGTGCTGGGGGCTACACCTTC.

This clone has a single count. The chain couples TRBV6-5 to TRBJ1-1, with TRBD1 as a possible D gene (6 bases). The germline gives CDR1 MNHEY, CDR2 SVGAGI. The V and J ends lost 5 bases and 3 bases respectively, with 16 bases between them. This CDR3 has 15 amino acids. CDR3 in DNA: TGTGCCAGCAGTACGCCTAGGAAGGGGGACACTGAAGCTTTCTTT. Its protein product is CASSTPRKGDTEAFF.

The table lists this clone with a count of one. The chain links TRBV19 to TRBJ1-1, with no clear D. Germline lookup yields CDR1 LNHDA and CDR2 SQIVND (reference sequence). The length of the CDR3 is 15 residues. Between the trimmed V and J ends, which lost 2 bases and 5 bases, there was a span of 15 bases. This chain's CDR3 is CASSIIGTTRTEAFF. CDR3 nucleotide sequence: TGTGCCAGTAGTATAATAGGAACAACGAGGACTGAAGCTTTCTTT.

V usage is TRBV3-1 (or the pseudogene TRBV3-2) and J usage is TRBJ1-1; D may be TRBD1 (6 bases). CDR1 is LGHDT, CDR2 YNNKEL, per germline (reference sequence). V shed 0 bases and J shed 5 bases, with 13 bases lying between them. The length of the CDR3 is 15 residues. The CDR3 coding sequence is TGTGCCAGCAGCCAAGATGGGGGCTGGGGAACTGAAGCTTTCTTT. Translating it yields CASSQDGGWGTEAFF.

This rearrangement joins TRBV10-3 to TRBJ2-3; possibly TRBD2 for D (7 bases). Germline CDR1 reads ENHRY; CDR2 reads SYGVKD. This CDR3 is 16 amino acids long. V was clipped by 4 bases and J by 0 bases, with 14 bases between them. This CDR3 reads CAISVVGGQSTDTQYF. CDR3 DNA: TGTGCCATCAGTGTAGTCGGGGGGCAAAGCACAGATACGCAGTATTTT.

CDR3 nucleotides: TGTGCCAGCAGCGAATTTCAGGGGACTGAGCAGTTCTTC. Translated, it gives CASSEFQGTEQFF. The chain couples TRBV7-8 to TRBJ2-1; TRBD1 is a possible D gene (6 bases). Trimming removed 5 bases at V and 9 bases at J, with 14 bases between. The CDR3 consists of 13 residues. Germline V gene data show CDR1 as SGHVS and CDR2 as FQNEAQ. Full variable domain (outside the CDR3, taken from reference TRBV7-8 and TRBJ2-1): GAGVSQSPRYKVAKRGQDVALRCDPISGHVSLFWYQQALGQGPEFLTYFQNEAQLDKSGLPSDRFFAERPEGSVSTLKIQRTQQEDSAVYLCASSEFQGTEQFFGPGTRLTVL.

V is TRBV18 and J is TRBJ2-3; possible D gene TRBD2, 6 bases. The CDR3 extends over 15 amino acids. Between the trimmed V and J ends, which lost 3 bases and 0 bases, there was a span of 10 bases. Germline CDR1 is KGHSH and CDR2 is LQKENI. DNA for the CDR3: TGTGCCAGCTCACCCGTGGGAGGAAGCACAGATACGCAGTATTTT. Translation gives CASSPVGGSTDTQYF.

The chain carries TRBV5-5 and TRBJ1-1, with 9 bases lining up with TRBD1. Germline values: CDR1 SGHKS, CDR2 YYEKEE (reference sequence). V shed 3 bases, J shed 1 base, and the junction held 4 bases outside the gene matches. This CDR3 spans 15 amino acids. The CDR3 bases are TGTGCCAGCAGCTCGGGGGGACAGGGGAACACTGAAGCTTTCTTT. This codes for CASSSGGQGNTEAFF.

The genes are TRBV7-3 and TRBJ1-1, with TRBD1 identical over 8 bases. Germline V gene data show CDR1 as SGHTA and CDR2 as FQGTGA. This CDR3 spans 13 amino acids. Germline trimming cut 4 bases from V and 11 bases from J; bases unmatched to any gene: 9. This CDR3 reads CASSSRTGLMAFF. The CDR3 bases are TGTGCCAGCAGCTCCCGGACAGGGTTGATGGCTTTCTTT.

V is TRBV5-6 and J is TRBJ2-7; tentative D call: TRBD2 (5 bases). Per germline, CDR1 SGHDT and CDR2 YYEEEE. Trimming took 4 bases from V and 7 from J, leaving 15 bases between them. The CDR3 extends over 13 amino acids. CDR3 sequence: CASSPSGSAEQYF. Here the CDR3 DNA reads TGTGCCAGCAGCCCGTCGGGGAGCGCTGAGCAGTACTTC.

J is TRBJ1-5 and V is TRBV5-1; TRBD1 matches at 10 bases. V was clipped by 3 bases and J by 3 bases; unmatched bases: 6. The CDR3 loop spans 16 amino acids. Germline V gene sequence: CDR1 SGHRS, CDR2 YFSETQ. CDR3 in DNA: TGCGCCAGCAGCTCCTGGGACAGGGGTTTCAATCAGCCCCAGCATTTT. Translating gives CASSSWDRGFNQPQHF.

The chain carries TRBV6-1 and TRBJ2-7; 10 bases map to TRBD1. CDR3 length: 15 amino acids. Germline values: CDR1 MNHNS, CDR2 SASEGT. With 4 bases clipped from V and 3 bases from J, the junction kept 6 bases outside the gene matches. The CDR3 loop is CASSGRGQGLYEQYF. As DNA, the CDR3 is TGTGCCAGCAGTGGCCGGGGACAGGGGCTCTACGAGCAGTACTTC.